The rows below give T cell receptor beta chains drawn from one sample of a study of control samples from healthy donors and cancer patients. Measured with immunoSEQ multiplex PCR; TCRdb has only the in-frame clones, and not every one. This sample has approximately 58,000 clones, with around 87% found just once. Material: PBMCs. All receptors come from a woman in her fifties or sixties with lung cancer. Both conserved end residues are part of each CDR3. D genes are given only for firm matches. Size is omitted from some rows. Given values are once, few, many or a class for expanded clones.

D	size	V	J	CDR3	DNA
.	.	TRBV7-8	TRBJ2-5	CASSRGGEETQYF	TGTGCCAGCAGCCGAGGCGGAGAAGAGACCCAGTACTTC
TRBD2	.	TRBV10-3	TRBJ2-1	CAISERLAVSSYNEQFF	TGTGCCATCAGTGAGAGACTAGCGGTTAGCTCCTACAATGAGCAGTTCTTC
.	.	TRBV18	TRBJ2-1	CASSPASLGGNEQFF	TGTGCCAGCTCACCAGCCTCCCTAGGGGGCAATGAGCAGTTCTTC
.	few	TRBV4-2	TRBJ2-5	CASSREMRETQYF	TGTGCCAGCAGCCGCGAGATGAGGGAGACCCAGTACTTC
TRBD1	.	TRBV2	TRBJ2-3	CASTLMGQDSDTQYF	TGTGCCAGCACCCTGATGGGACAGGACTCAGATACGCAGTATTTT
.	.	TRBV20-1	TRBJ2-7	CSAREYEQYF	TGCAGTGCTAGAGAGTACGAGCAGTACTTC
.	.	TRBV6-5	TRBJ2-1	CASSYLGEAYNEQFF	TGTGCCAGCAGTTACTTGGGGGAGGCATACAATGAGCAGTTCTTC
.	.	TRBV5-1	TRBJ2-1	CASSLAGTYNEQFF	TGCGCCAGCAGCTTGGCGGGAACCTACAATGAGCAGTTCTTC
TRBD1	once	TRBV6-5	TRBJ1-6	CASSYRGRNSPLHF	TGTGCCAGCAGTTACAGGGGGCGGAATTCACCCCTCCACTTT
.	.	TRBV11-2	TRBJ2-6	CASSSVGGANVLTF	TGTGCCAGCAGCTCGGTCGGTGGGGCCAACGTCCTGACTTTC
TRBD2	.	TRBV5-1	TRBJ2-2	CASSLELGAGVAGELFF	TGCGCCAGCAGCTTGGAGTTGGGAGCGGGAGTTGCCGGGGAGCTGTTTTTT
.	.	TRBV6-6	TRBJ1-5	CASSQGGNQPQHF	TGTGCCAGCAGTCAGGGTGGGAATCAGCCCCAGCATTTT
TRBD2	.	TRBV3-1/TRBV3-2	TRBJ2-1	CASSQGLAAGAEQFF	TGTGCCAGCAGCCAGGGACTAGCGGCCGGCGCTGAGCAGTTCTTC
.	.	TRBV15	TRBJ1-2	CATSDVGPYGYTF	TGTGCCACCAGCGATGTCGGCCCCTATGGCTACACCTTC
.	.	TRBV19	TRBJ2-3	CASSGVGGTDTQYF	TGTGCCAGTAGTGGGGTAGGGGGCACAGATACGCAGTATTTT
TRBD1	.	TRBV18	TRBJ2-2	CASSPNTGELNGELFF	TGTGCCAGCTCACCGAATACAGGGGAATTGAACGGGGAGCTGTTTTTT